Each of the 20 T cell receptor beta chains below was sequenced from the same sample in a study of blood T cell repertoires in COVID-19. Assay: immunoSEQ multiplex PCR; the TCRdb copy retains only in-frame clones and omits some. The sample contains 85,000 to 100,000 clones, 88% of which appear only once. The specimen was peripheral blood. These receptors originate from a man in his fifties or sixties with COVID-19, enrolled during active disease.

CDR3 region: CASSYSSGFEQYF. CDR3 nucleotide sequence: TGTGCCAGCAGTTACTCATCAGGGTTCGAGCAGTACTTC. V gene TRBV6-2 or TRBV6-3 combines with J gene TRBJ2-7; TRBD1 might be the D (5 bases). The ends were cut back, 0 bases at V and 6 bases at J, with 9 bases in the middle. The CDR3 covers 13 residues. The germline gives CDR1 MNHEY, CDR2 SVGEGT.

The chain recombines TRBV27 with TRBJ1-6; 7 bases agree with TRBD1. This CDR3 contains 14 residues. V trimming: 4 bases; J trimming: 9 bases; junction bases outside the gene matches: 6. Germline values: CDR1 MNHEY, CDR2 SMNVEV (reference sequence). CDR3 in DNA: TGTGCCAGCAGTTCAAATCAGGGGGTTTCACCCCTCCACTTT. It yields the protein CASSSNQGVSPLHF.

This clone was observed once. The genes are TRBV11-2 and TRBJ1-1, with D possibly TRBD1 on 5 matching bases. CDR1 and CDR2 (germline): SGHAT, FQNNGV. With 2 bases removed from V and 5 bases from J, the gap between germline ends came to 18 bases. The CDR3 extends over 16 amino acids. CDR3 bases: TGTGCCAGCAGCTTATGGGGGGGGAGTTTCGGGACTGAAGCTTTCTTT. Translation: CASSLWGGSFGTEAFF. Supplemented by reference TRBV11-2 and TRBJ1-1, the full variable domain reads EAGVAQSPRYKIIEKRQSVAFWCNPISGHATLYWYQQILGQGPKLLIQFQNNGVVDDSQLPKDRFSAERLKGVDSTLKIQPAKLEDSAVYLCASSLWGGSFGTEAFFGQGTRLTVV.

The chain combines TRBV2 with TRBJ1-3; maybe TRBD1 (6 bases). The V end lost 4 bases, the J end lost 8 bases, and 6 bases lay between the germline ends. The CDR3 is made up of 11 amino acids. Germline values: CDR1 SNHLY, CDR2 FYNNEI. The CDR3 DNA sequence: TGTGCCAGCAGTGGGGGGCACACCATATATTTT. Its translation: CASSGGHTIYF.

This rearrangement joins TRBV5-5 to TRBJ1-2; no firm D call. The V end lost 0 bases, the J end lost 0 bases, and 6 bases lay between the germline ends. The length of the CDR3 is 14 residues. The germline gives CDR1 SGHKS, CDR2 YYEKEE (reference sequence). The CDR3 DNA is TGTGCCAGCAGCTTGGTATCGGCTAACTATGGCTACACCTTC. It is translated as CASSLVSANYGYTF.

To note about this clone: The junction differs from germline at one of its ends, possibly a read error. J is TRBJ1-5 and V is TRBV30; no reliable D call. Germline loops: CDR1 GTSNPN, CDR2 SVGIG (reference sequence). The CDR3 spans 13 residues. The CDR3 DNA follows: TGTGCCTGGAGTGTCGGTAGCCATCAGCCCCAGCATTTT. This codes for CAWSVGSHQPQHF.

The J gene is TRBJ1-1, the V gene TRBV19, with D perhaps TRBD1 (6 bases). The germline V gene has CDR1 LNHDA and CDR2 SQIVND (reference sequence). The V end was cut by 5 bases, the J end by 10 bases, with 17 bases between. The CDR3 has 13 residues. The CDR3: CASSPNGTPLAFF. DNA of the CDR3: TGTGCCAGTAGTCCCAACGGGACACCCCTAGCTTTCTTT.

The rearrangement uses TRBV5-1 and TRBJ1-1; D is possibly TRBD1 (5 bases). This CDR3 is built from 13 residues. The germline V gene encodes CDR1 SGHRS and CDR2 YFSETQ. Deletions cut 2 bases from V and 4 bases from J, with 9 bases between. The CDR3 coding sequence is TGCGCCAGCAGCTTAACCGACAGCACTGAAGCTTTCTTT. Translation gives CASSLTDSTEAFF.

This sequence joins TRBV29-1 and TRBJ2-7, with D possibly matching TRBD2 (7 bases). Germline V gene lookup returns CDR1 SQVTM and CDR2 ANQGSEA. V was cut by 7 bases and J by 3 bases, with 25 bases left in between. CDR3 length equals 16 residues. The CDR3 sequence: CSDPLLVAGARYEQYF. The CDR3 nucleotides read TGCAGCGACCCACTACTCGTCGCGGGGGCCCGCTACGAGCAGTACTTC.

The J gene is TRBJ1-5, the V gene TRBV2; 10 bases align to TRBD1. Germline values: CDR1 SNHLY, CDR2 FYNNEI. V shed 6 bases, J shed 4 bases, and the junction held 6 bases outside the gene matches. The CDR3 contains 15 residues. CDR3: CASSLPGQGNQPQHF. CDR3 nucleotide sequence: TGTGCCAGCAGCTTACCGGGACAGGGGAATCAGCCCCAGCATTTT.

The chain joins TRBV7-9 to TRBJ1-2, with a tentative D call TRBD1 (5 bases). V lost 8 bases to trimming and J lost 3 bases, with 16 bases between them. The CDR3 is 14 residues long. The V gene's germline CDR1 is SEHNR and CDR2 FQNEAQ (reference sequence). CDR3 residues: CASGLSGTDYGYTF. In DNA form, the CDR3 reads TGTGCCAGCGGTTTGTCAGGGACTGACTATGGCTACACCTTC.

The CDR3 DNA sequence: TGTGCCAGCAGCCCGGACAGGGAAGCTGGAAACACCATATATTTT. This sequence encodes CASSPDREAGNTIYF. The chain uses TRBV7-6 and TRBJ1-3, with 8 bases fitting TRBD1. The CDR3 loop spans 15 amino acids. V lost 5 bases, J lost 2 bases, and 5 bases stayed unmatched. The germline V gene encodes CDR1 SGHVS and CDR2 FNYEAQ.

This sequence joins TRBV7-8 and TRBJ1-1, with D unresolved. Germline-derived CDR1 and CDR2 are SGHVS and FQNEAQ. This CDR3 comprises 16 residues. The ends were cut back, 0 bases at V and 1 base at J, with 12 bases in the middle. CDR3 protein: CASSLAGDEGNTEAFF. The CDR3 coding sequence is TGTGCCAGCAGCTTAGCGGGTGACGAGGGGAACACTGAAGCTTTCTTT. Supplemented by reference TRBV7-8 and TRBJ1-1, the full variable domain reads GAGVSQSPRYKVAKRGQDVALRCDPISGHVSLFWYQQALGQGPEFLTYFQNEAQLDKSGLPSDRFFAERPEGSVSTLKIQRTQQEDSAVYLCASSLAGDEGNTEAFFGQGTRLTVV.

A single count supports this clone. The chain employs TRBV18 and TRBJ1-5; TRBD1 is a possible D gene (5 bases). V dropped 3 bases and J dropped 2 bases, with 11 bases sitting between them. The CDR3 is 15 residues long. Per germline, CDR1 KGHSH and CDR2 LQKENI. CDR3 region: CASSPQGYGNQPQHF. DNA for the CDR3: TGTGCCAGCTCACCCCAGGGTTATGGCAATCAGCCCCAGCATTTT.

This rearrangement joins TRBV5-4 to TRBJ2-7; tentatively, D is TRBD2 (7 bases). V was pared by 7 bases and J by 7 bases, with 24 bases between. Germline CDR1 SGHNT, CDR2 YYREEE (reference sequence). The CDR3 is 15 amino acids. In nucleotides, the CDR3 is TGTGCCAGCCGCCTGAGGTCAGGGGACTACGTTGAGCAGTACTTC. This translates into CASRLRSGDYVEQYF.

This clone was recorded once. V gene TRBV19 combines with J gene TRBJ1-5; 8 nucleotides align to TRBD1. V was pared by 2 bases and J by 3 bases, with 3 bases of the junction left unmatched. The CDR3 length is 15 residues. Per the germline V gene, CDR1 is LNHDA and CDR2 is SQIVND (reference sequence). The DNA of the CDR3 is TGTGCCAGTAGTATAAGGGACAGGCACAATCAGCCCCAGCATTTT. Amino acids: CASSIRDRHNQPQHF.

The rearrangement links TRBV21-1 to TRBJ2-7; TRBD1 is the table's D call, not checked against the DNA. TRBV21-1 represents a pseudogene. CDR3 size: 13 residues. The DNA for the CDR3 is TGTGCCAGCAGCCTCGGACAGGGGGGCGAGCAGTACTTC. The encoded protein is CASSLGQGGEQYF.

V and J are TRBV3-1 (or the pseudogene TRBV3-2) and TRBJ2-3; the match to TRBD2 covers 12 bases. Losses at the gene ends were 3 bases for V and 3 bases for J; bases not matched to a gene: 4. The CDR3 contains 16 residues. Per germline, CDR1 LGHDT and CDR2 YNNKEL (reference sequence). The CDR3 region has the DNA TGTGCCAGCAGCCAGACTAGCGGGGGCTTGACAGATACGCAGTATTTT. Its protein product is CASSQTSGGLTDTQYF.

This clone was seen just once. V gene TRBV20-1 combines with J gene TRBJ1-1; D gene unclear. CDR1 is DFQATT, CDR2 SNEGSKA, per germline (reference sequence). The V gene lost 5 bases and the J gene lost 1 base, with 5 bases spanning the gap. The length of the CDR3 is 11 residues. CDR3 nucleotides: TGCAGTGCTCGGGAGAACACTGAAGCTTTCTTT. Translating it yields CSARENTEAFF.

CDR3 in DNA: TGTGCCAGCTCACCCAACAGGGTTTACGAGCAGTACTTC. It specifies CASSPNRVYEQYF. The V gene is TRBV18, the J gene TRBJ2-7; TRBD1 might be the D (6 bases). Germline assignment: CDR1 KGHSH and CDR2 LQKENI. With 3 bases removed from V and 4 bases from J, the gap between germline ends came to 10 bases. This CDR3 contains 13 residues. Filled out from reference TRBV18 and TRBJ2-7, the complete variable domain reads NAGVMQNPRHLVRRRGQEARLRCSPMKGHSHVYWYRQLPEEGLKFMVYLQKENIIDESGMPKERFSAEFPKEGPSILRIQQVVRGDSAAYFCASSPNRVYEQYFGPGTRLTVT.